These T cell receptor beta chains were read from a single sample in a study of Graves' ophthalmopathy and Graves' hyperthyroidism. In TCRdb, the multiplex PCR reads were re-called with MiXCR into one record per CDR3 protein. The sample yields roughly 500,000 distinct CDR3 sequences, around 15% seen once. What was sequenced was blood. These receptors were taken from a woman in her 30s with Graves' ophthalmopathy. Each CDR3 is given with its conserved first and last residue. D genes are given only for firm matches. Only part of the rows carry a size: once, few, many, or a class if the clone is expanded.

v_gene: TRBV6-2/TRBV6-3
j_gene: TRBJ2-2
d_gene: TRBD1
abundance: few
CDR3aa: CASSRQGVATGELFF
CDR3nt: TGTGCCAGCAGTAGACAGGGGGTTGCCACCGGGGAGCTGTTTTTT

v_gene: TRBV19
j_gene: TRBJ2-5
d_gene: -
abundance: -
CDR3aa: CASSIAGAQETQYF
CDR3nt: TGTGCCAGTAGTATAGCAGGAGCGCAAGAGACCCAGTACTTC

v_gene: TRBV18
j_gene: TRBJ1-2
d_gene: -
abundance: few
CDR3aa: CASSVANYGYTF
CDR3nt: TGTGCCAGCTCAGTGGCTAACTATGGCTACACCTTC

v_gene: TRBV7-8
j_gene: TRBJ2-7
d_gene: TRBD1
abundance: -
CDR3aa: CASSYDGQDAYEQYF
CDR3nt: TGTGCCAGCAGCTACGACGGACAGGACGCCTACGAGCAGTACTTC

v_gene: TRBV30
j_gene: TRBJ1-5
d_gene: -
abundance: -
CDR3aa: CAWSEAPGTPNQPQHF
CDR3nt: TGTGCCTGGAGTGAAGCCCCCGGCACTCCCAATCAGCCCCAGCATTTT

v_gene: TRBV12-3/TRBV12-4
j_gene: TRBJ2-2
d_gene: -
abundance: -
CDR3aa: CASSRDGLTGELFF
CDR3nt: TGTGCCAGCAGTCGGGACGGACTAACCGGGGAGCTGTTTTTT

v_gene: TRBV5-1
j_gene: TRBJ1-1
d_gene: -
abundance: many
CDR3aa: CASSSSEAEAFF
CDR3nt: TGCGCCAGCAGCTCCAGTGAGGCTGAAGCTTTCTTT

v_gene: TRBV12-3/TRBV12-4
j_gene: TRBJ2-7
d_gene: TRBD2
abundance: many
CDR3aa: CASSFPSGLAGVAYEQYF
CDR3nt: TGTGCCAGCAGTTTCCCCTCGGGACTAGCGGGGGTAGCCTACGAGCAGTACTTC

v_gene: TRBV27
j_gene: TRBJ2-7
d_gene: TRBD1
abundance: many
CDR3aa: CASYPAGTGGGEQYF
CDR3nt: TGTGCCAGCTACCCGGCCGGGACAGGGGGAGGGGAGCAGTACTTC

v_gene: TRBV28
j_gene: TRBJ1-5
d_gene: TRBD1
abundance: many
CDR3aa: CASSLRGPNNQPQHF
CDR3nt: TGTGCCAGCAGTTTGAGGGGGCCCAACAATCAGCCCCAGCATTTT

v_gene: TRBV7-9
j_gene: TRBJ1-2
d_gene: TRBD1
abundance: many
CDR3aa: CASSVHRDSLAGYTF
CDR3nt: TGTGCCAGCAGCGTTCACCGGGACAGCCTAGCTGGCTACACCTTC

v_gene: TRBV25-1
j_gene: TRBJ2-6
d_gene: -
abundance: few
CDR3aa: CASSAYRGTPLLSGANVLTF
CDR3nt: TGTGCCAGCAGTGCATATAGAGGGACTCCCCTGCTGTCTGGGGCCAACGTCCTGACTTTC

v_gene: TRBV28
j_gene: TRBJ1-1
d_gene: -
abundance: many
CDR3aa: CASSRGQIEAFF
CDR3nt: TGTGCCAGCAGTCGGGGGCAGATTGAAGCTTTCTTT

v_gene: TRBV2
j_gene: TRBJ1-2
d_gene: TRBD1
abundance: many
CDR3aa: CASSMDRGRDGYTF
CDR3nt: TGTGCCAGCAGTATGGACAGGGGGCGCGATGGCTACACCTTC

v_gene: TRBV20-1
j_gene: TRBJ2-7
d_gene: -
abundance: many
CDR3aa: CSARDTSSYEQYF
CDR3nt: TGCAGTGCTAGGGACACGAGCTCCTACGAGCAGTACTTC

v_gene: TRBV2
j_gene: TRBJ2-7
d_gene: TRBD1
abundance: many
CDR3aa: CASSRTGREQYF
CDR3nt: TGTGCCAGCAGTAGGACAGGGCGGGAGCAGTACTTC

v_gene: TRBV6-1
j_gene: TRBJ2-2
d_gene: TRBD2
abundance: many
CDR3aa: CASSGELAGVGELFF
CDR3nt: TGTGCCAGCAGTGGGGAACTAGCGGGAGTAGGGGAGCTGTTTTTT

v_gene: TRBV7-6
j_gene: TRBJ2-7
d_gene: TRBD1
abundance: many
CDR3aa: CASSPGQGYQRSYEQYF
CDR3nt: TGTGCCAGCAGCCCCGGACAGGGGTACCAAAGGTCCTACGAGCAGTACTTC

v_gene: TRBV25-1
j_gene: TRBJ1-1
d_gene: -
abundance: many
CDR3aa: CASSEYPSDRREAFF
CDR3nt: TGTGCCAGCAGTGAATACCCCTCTGACAGACGTGAAGCTTTCTTT

v_gene: TRBV5-1
j_gene: TRBJ2-7
d_gene: TRBD2
abundance: -
CDR3aa: CASSGGTSAYEQYF
CDR3nt: TGCGCCAGCAGCGGGGGGACTAGCGCCTACGAGCAGTACTTC

v_gene: TRBV28
j_gene: TRBJ2-7
d_gene: -
abundance: many
CDR3aa: CASDVNLGGSHEQYF
CDR3nt: TGTGCCAGCGACGTTAATCTCGGCGGGTCCCACGAGCAGTACTTC

v_gene: TRBV5-1
j_gene: TRBJ2-4
d_gene: TRBD1
abundance: many
CDR3aa: CASSLGTGDIQYF
CDR3nt: TGCGCCAGCAGCTTGGGAACAGGGGACATTCAGTACTTC

v_gene: TRBV27
j_gene: TRBJ1-2
d_gene: TRBD1
abundance: many
CDR3aa: CASSLFGYRGTYGYTF
CDR3nt: TGTGCCAGCAGTTTATTTGGGTACAGGGGAACCTATGGCTACACCTTC

v_gene: TRBV29-1
j_gene: TRBJ1-1
d_gene: -
abundance: many
CDR3aa: CSVEGPNTEAFF
CDR3nt: TGCAGCGTTGAAGGTCCGAACACTGAAGCTTTCTTT

v_gene: TRBV28
j_gene: TRBJ1-2
d_gene: -
abundance: many
CDR3aa: CASSGLVGRLYGYTF
CDR3nt: TGTGCCAGCAGCGGTCTGGTTGGCAGGCTTTATGGCTACACCTTC

v_gene: TRBV29-1
j_gene: TRBJ2-2
d_gene: -
abundance: many
CDR3aa: CSVGGRDTGELFF
CDR3nt: TGCAGCGTTGGGGGCAGGGACACCGGGGAGCTGTTTTTT

v_gene: TRBV20-1
j_gene: TRBJ1-6
d_gene: -
abundance: many
CDR3aa: CSARGIDSSPLHF
CDR3nt: TGCAGTGCTAGAGGCATCGACAGCTCACCCCTCCACTTT

v_gene: TRBV9
j_gene: TRBJ2-5
d_gene: TRBD2
abundance: many
CDR3aa: CASSAAGGQETQYF
CDR3nt: TGTGCCAGCAGCGCCGCGGGAGGCCAAGAGACCCAGTACTTC

v_gene: TRBV12-3/TRBV12-4
j_gene: TRBJ2-5
d_gene: -
abundance: many
CDR3aa: CASSGLGTQYF
CDR3nt: TGTGCCAGCAGTGGACTGGGGACCCAGTACTTC

v_gene: TRBV12-3/TRBV12-4
j_gene: TRBJ2-7
d_gene: TRBD1
abundance: many
CDR3aa: CASSLEEGASHEQYF
CDR3nt: TGTGCCAGCAGTTTAGAAGAGGGGGCCAGCCACGAGCAGTACTTC

v_gene: TRBV20-1
j_gene: TRBJ2-2
d_gene: -
abundance: few
CDR3aa: CSAREPRPGTGELFF
CDR3nt: TGCAGTGCTAGAGAACCCCGCCCCGGCACCGGGGAGCTGTTTTTT

v_gene: TRBV28
j_gene: TRBJ1-2
d_gene: -
abundance: many
CDR3aa: CASSRERIYGYTF
CDR3nt: TGTGCCAGCAGCCGGGAACGGATCTATGGCTACACCTTC

v_gene: TRBV19
j_gene: TRBJ1-5
d_gene: TRBD1
abundance: many
CDR3aa: CASSTLQGARGNQPQHF
CDR3nt: TGTGCCAGTAGTACCCTACAGGGGGCTCGTGGCAATCAGCCCCAGCATTTT

v_gene: TRBV6-1
j_gene: TRBJ2-1
d_gene: -
abundance: few
CDR3aa: CASSGVTRSSYNEQFF
CDR3nt: TGTGCCAGCAGTGGAGTGACACGGAGCTCCTACAATGAGCAGTTCTTC

v_gene: TRBV12-3/TRBV12-4
j_gene: TRBJ1-3
d_gene: -
abundance: -
CDR3aa: CASANPFLGNTIYF
CDR3nt: TGTGCCAGCGCCAACCCTTTCCTGGGAAACACCATATATTTT

v_gene: TRBV2
j_gene: TRBJ1-5
d_gene: TRBD1
abundance: many
CDR3aa: CASSQGGTGLFNQPQHF
CDR3nt: TGTGCCAGCAGTCAAGGGGGGACAGGACTCTTCAATCAGCCCCAGCATTTT

v_gene: TRBV6-5
j_gene: TRBJ1-6
d_gene: TRBD1
abundance: many
CDR3aa: CASNFGTGVSKSPLHF
CDR3nt: TGTGCCAGCAACTTCGGGACAGGGGTTTCCAAGTCACCCCTCCACTTT

v_gene: TRBV6-5
j_gene: TRBJ1-1
d_gene: TRBD1
abundance: -
CDR3aa: CASSYGTGSFNTEAFF
CDR3nt: TGTGCCAGCAGTTATGGGACAGGGTCCTTCAACACTGAAGCTTTCTTT

v_gene: TRBV30
j_gene: TRBJ1-1
d_gene: -
abundance: -
CDR3aa: CAWSFRGRGAYEAFF
CDR3nt: TGTGCCTGGAGTTTTAGAGGCCGGGGGGCTTACGAAGCTTTCTTT

v_gene: TRBV28
j_gene: TRBJ2-5
d_gene: -
abundance: many
CDR3aa: CAARSLKRGETQYF
CDR3nt: TGTGCCGCCAGGTCATTGAAGAGGGGGGAGACCCAGTACTTC

v_gene: TRBV12-3/TRBV12-4
j_gene: TRBJ2-7
d_gene: TRBD2
abundance: -
CDR3aa: CASSSRRPAGEGQYF
CDR3nt: TGTGCCAGCAGTTCCCGGCGACCAGCGGGAGAGGGTCAGTACTTC

v_gene: TRBV20-1
j_gene: TRBJ1-6
d_gene: TRBD1
abundance: -
CDR3aa: CSAKEQGNYNSPLHF
CDR3nt: TGCAGTGCTAAAGAACAGGGGAACTATAATTCACCCCTCCACTTT

v_gene: TRBV5-1
j_gene: TRBJ1-5
d_gene: -
abundance: many
CDR3aa: CASSSSGKENQPQHF
CDR3nt: TGCGCCAGCAGCTCCTCAGGGAAGGAAAATCAGCCCCAGCATTTT

v_gene: TRBV12-3/TRBV12-4
j_gene: TRBJ2-3
d_gene: TRBD2
abundance: few
CDR3aa: CASSRSGGNTDTQYF
CDR3nt: TGTGCCAGCAGTCGCAGCGGGGGGAACACAGATACGCAGTATTTT

v_gene: TRBV9
j_gene: TRBJ2-7
d_gene: TRBD1
abundance: -
CDR3aa: CASSVEGAGYEQYF
CDR3nt: TGTGCCAGCAGCGTAGAGGGGGCTGGGTACGAGCAGTACTTC

v_gene: TRBV6-1
j_gene: TRBJ2-5
d_gene: -
abundance: -
CDR3aa: CAIERARGQETQYF
CDR3nt: TGTGCCATCGAGAGGGCGAGGGGGCAAGAGACCCAGTACTTC

v_gene: TRBV20-1
j_gene: TRBJ2-7
d_gene: -
abundance: many
CDR3aa: CSAKGVAAEDFYEQYF
CDR3nt: TGCAGTGCTAAGGGGGTCGCGGCAGAGGATTTCTACGAGCAGTACTTC

v_gene: TRBV6-5
j_gene: TRBJ2-5
d_gene: -
abundance: many
CDR3aa: CASSYSVTGTIKETQYF
CDR3nt: TGTGCCAGCAGTTACTCAGTGACCGGGACCATAAAAGAGACCCAGTACTTC

v_gene: TRBV12-3/TRBV12-4
j_gene: TRBJ2-7
d_gene: TRBD1
abundance: many
CDR3aa: CASSLGQGALEFEQYF
CDR3nt: TGTGCCAGCAGTTTGGGACAGGGGGCCTTGGAGTTTGAGCAGTACTTC

v_gene: TRBV18
j_gene: TRBJ1-1
d_gene: -
abundance: -
CDR3aa: CASSTDKNTEAFF
CDR3nt: TGTGCCAGCTCCACGGACAAGAACACTGAAGCTTTCTTT

v_gene: TRBV24-1
j_gene: TRBJ1-1
d_gene: -
abundance: many
CDR3aa: CATSDSTGNEAFF
CDR3nt: TGTGCCACCAGTGATTCTACGGGAAATGAAGCTTTCTTT